The text below deals with one TCR beta chain. There is no known antigen for this receptor. The record has no base qualities; no much larger clone is one base away. This sample is drawn from a study of cytomegalovirus exposure and HLA in healthy donors (dated by TCRdb to about 2017). Regarding the research as a whole: According to an earlier analysis of a few hundred of the donors, about 179 million T cells yielded approximately 120 million unique TCR beta sequences and about 280 Gb of sequence data. An early release that covered 500 to 800 HLA-typed donors contained approximately 320 gigabases of sequencing data and around 85 million unique TCR sequences. Of the roughly 400 genotyped donors, about 80% fell in the genetic ancestry cluster associated with self-reported Caucasian donors. The aim of the study was to test whether cataloging public T cell receptors could identify signatures of past pathogen exposure. Using immunosequencing, the study profiled T cell repertoires from 640 or so subjects and related those repertoires to cytomegalovirus serostatus. A separate validation cohort of 100 to 150 different subjects was used in addition to the 666-subject first cohort. High-throughput TCR immunosequencing, statistical association of individual TCRs with disease status, and machine learning were combined to predict cytomegalovirus infection status. To study patterns of TCR occurrence, a later analysis re-analyzed previously published TCR beta repertoires from around 700 donors and added high-resolution HLA genotyping. In the later analysis, no new phenotypic data were used to find candidate immune exposures; instead, reliance was placed on TCR beta sequences and their occurrence across donors. An earlier analysis of around 580 of the donors used high-throughput TCR beta sequencing to judge whether each TCR beta V gene segment behaved as functional or pseudogenic. Alongside the repertoire data, information on donor age, sex, ethnicity and CMV serostatus was compiled. A later genetic analysis used genome-wide SNP genotypes for about 65% of the roughly 700 donors, treating that subset as a discovery cohort. Every discovery cohort repertoire had been produced on one sequencing platform. Class I and class II HLA loci were covered by the typing at four-digit resolution. The number of typed donors differed by locus: about 629-630 for A, B, C, DRB1 and DQB1; some 500 for DQA1; some 590 for DPA1; and around 490 for DPB1. Several DR-DQ haplotypes were treated as single units for association and clustering because of strong linkage in the cohort. Among some 400 genotyped donors of the cohort, an average of roughly 230,000 unique TCR beta nucleotide sequences was sequenced per donor, of which about 18% were non-productive.

There are 13 amino acids in the CDR3, from cysteine to phenylalanine inclusive. The entry retains the CDR3 DNA only, 39 bases that are in frame from base 1. CDR1 and CDR2 are read off the germline V gene as SGDLS and YYNGEE. A distance of 8 bases separates the germline ends of V and J, which lose 2 bases and 3 bases respectively. Results and caveats for the whole study, not just this receptor: According to a later analysis, most CMV-associated TCR beta chains appeared to be HLA-restricted, and the HLA associations seemed to be driven largely by CMV exposure. Because the 87-base-pair reads could not distinguish some IMGT-functional V segments, including TRBV6-2 and TRBV6-3, those segments were excluded. In the study, some 180 TCR beta chains were listed as associated with cytomegalovirus. According to a later genetic analysis, donors in an Asian-associated ancestry cluster had fewer N-insertions in productive TCRs than the approximately 650-donor mean. The classifier was reported to diagnose cytomegalovirus status with high specificity and sensitivity in both the original and validation cohorts. Because counts were too low, seventeen rarely observed V segments, including chromosome 9 orphons, were excluded from the earlier analysis of about 500 of the donors. An association between a missense DCLRE1C variant and V-gene and J-gene trimming of TCR beta chains was found in a later genetic analysis and replicated in an independent cohort. Correlated functional status among segregating V segments might reflect linkage disequilibrium, but an unknown experimental factor could not be ruled out. Most TCR sequences were observed very rarely across donors, whereas some public TCRs were present in many individuals. A later analysis found that TCR association rates varied across HLA loci, with DRB1 alleles showing the most associated TCRs and HLA-C alleles the fewest. Because HLA typing was unavailable for some donors at each locus, only the typed subset was used in association tests. An earlier analysis of approximately 540 of the donors showed that most TCR beta V segments appeared in productive rearrangements either about 90% or about 30% of the time, which broadly matched IMGT annotations. This cohort had only TCR beta chains sequenced, and the lack of alpha or paired-chain data limited which features could be detected. In vitro tests confirmed that a few of the cytomegalovirus-associated TCR beta chains recognize cytomegalovirus antigens. According to a later analysis, parvovirus B19, influenza, CMV and Epstein-Barr virus appeared linked to several top co-occurrence clusters. Specific HLA alleles were associated with over 15,000 TCR beta sequences at a false discovery rate of 0.05 in a later analysis. The sequencing pipeline was judged likely to have produced a cluster of highly shared sequence variants as a technical artifact. A further reported finding was that TCR beta sequences accurately predicted the HLA-A and HLA-B alleles for most subjects in the first cohort. The only immune exposure information available for the cohort was CMV serostatus. Presence/absence analyses assumed roughly uniform sequencing depth across donors, an assumption that may not hold. According to the authors, the approach could potentially be generalized to other disease states and immunological phenotypes. Strong co-occurrence of HLA alleles, especially DR and DQ, made assigning TCR associations to individual alleles difficult. Compared with equally common non-associated chains, HLA-associated TCR beta chains in a later analysis were more clonally expanded and had lower generation probabilities.

In total, roughly 710 healthy bone marrow donors made up the cohort. At the time of sampling, every cohort member was nominally healthy, though immune exposures that went unrecorded were likely present. The donor was CMV seronegative and was included in the group of under 450 seronegative cohort members. A peripheral blood sample was collected from each donor, and TCR beta sequencing was performed on peripheral blood mononuclear cells. The Qiagen DNeasy Blood Extraction Kit was used to extract genomic DNA from the blood cell samples. Libraries were built with the immunoSEQ multiplex PCR assay. For the multiplex PCR, a mixture combining 60 forward primers for TCR Vbeta segments and 13 reverse primers for TCR Jbeta segments was used. Amplification of the CDR3 region of rearranged TCR beta genes was performed with a multiplex PCR assay on genomic DNA. Amplified TCR beta libraries were sequenced as 87-base-pair reads on the Illumina HiSeq System. Under the source paper's analysis protocol: Across the roughly 670 repertoires, a later analysis counted roughly 77 million unique TCR beta chains, 9 million to 14 million of which were shared by at least two donors. To remove PCR and sequencing errors, raw reads were error-corrected and collapsed into unique sequences using a nearest-neighbor algorithm that merged closely related sequences. V, D and J gene segments were assigned by aligning CDR3 sequences to IMGT reference sequences. For a sequence to be retained, a match of at least six nucleotides was required to both a V gene segment and a J gene segment. Rearrangements were called productive when the CDR3 lacked stop codons and stayed in frame with V and J; all others were non-productive. Following IMGT convention, CDR3 was defined as the stretch from the second conserved V-encoded cysteine up to the conserved J-encoded phenylalanine. In an earlier analysis of just under 600 of the donors, sequences lacking an unambiguous match to a single V gene segment were excluded. In an earlier analysis of 450 to 700 of the donors, V segments were called functional above 56.7% productive rearrangements and were called segregating when the between-donor standard deviation exceeded 5%. A statistical classification framework was built for diagnosing cytomegalovirus status from the catalog of TCR beta chain sequences. A later analysis assigned V and J genes by comparing TCR nucleotide sequences with IMGT/GENE-DB human TR gene sequences. A later analysis assigned CDR3 sequences and most-parsimonious VDJ recombination scenarios with the TCRdist pipeline. In a later analysis, every TCR beta chain was defined by the combination of its CDR3 amino acid sequence and its V-gene family, and reads without a unique V-gene family were dropped. In a later analysis, several hundred highly shared, low-generation-probability nucleotide sequences were removed to address suspected cross-contamination and a sequencing artifact. For each public chain, a later analysis derived a clonal expansion index from normalized ranks of inferred template counts within each repertoire. In a later analysis, generation probabilities were computed using a VDJ recombination model fitted to out-of-frame rearrangements, and the results were checked against IGoR. In a later analysis, TCR-TCR, TCR-HLA and TCR-CMV co-occurrence was scored with hypergeometric tests, and a repertoire-size bias correction was applied to TCR pairs. In a later analysis, false discovery rates were estimated by permuting HLA or CMV assignments 20 times. In a later analysis, co-occurring TCRs were grouped using DBSCAN, with TCRdist sequence similarity added in when clustering inside HLA-allele-positive subsets. Repertoires with fewer than 30,000 or more than 120,000 public chains, plus five repertoires with anomalous nucleotide sharing, were excluded from co-occurrence clustering. TCRdb took this table from immuneACCESS and kept in-frame rearrangements with V and J called. Such tables lack part of the clones; where checked against another copy, unresolved V genes explain under half of the gap, and the rest is unexplained. V and J calls and clone size follow that table, whereas D and trimming were derived from the DNA. The sample yields 150,000 or so clones; just under 75% were counted once. The top ten clonotypes cover 1.5% to 2% of the sample.

Sequencing used PBMCs. The receptor was isolated from a woman between 18 and 29 years old in good health and CMV-seronegative. The V gene is TRBV9 and the J gene is TRBJ1-1, with no reliable assignment of the D segment. CDR3 region: CASSVTSDTEAFF. The nucleotide sequence is TGTGCCAGCAGCGTTACGAGTGACACTGAAGCTTTCTTT.